The 19 T cell receptor beta chains below all came from one sample that was sequenced in a study of T cell repertoires in cytomegalovirus infection. TCRdb recomputed calls from the reads with MiXCR, one row per CDR3 protein. The table lists hundreds of thousands of distinct CDR3 sequences, around 10% of them singletons. Sequencing used PBMCs. These receptors all come from a human donor in good health (CMV status not recorded). Some clones in this sample may be carry-over from other donors' samples.

This clonotype occurred a few times. V usage is TRBV20-1 and J usage is TRBJ1-2; 9 nucleotides align to TRBD1. V was clipped by 3 bases and J by 8 bases; unmatched bases: 10. Germline CDR1 and CDR2: DFQATT and SNEGSKA (reference sequence). The CDR3 spans 14 residues. The CDR3 sequence is CSARPGQGSGGYTF. The CDR3 nucleotides are TGCAGTGCTAGGCCGGGACAGGGCTCAGGGGGCTACACCTTC.

The chain employs TRBV6-4 and TRBJ2-3; 10 positions match TRBD2. The CDR3 totals 16 residues. CDR1 is MRHNA, CDR2 SNTAGT, per germline. The trim removed 0 bases at V and 1 base at J, leaving 1 base unmatched. The CDR3 is CASSDSGTSGTDTQYF. The DNA for the CDR3 is TGTGCCAGCAGTGACTCCGGGACTAGCGGCACAGATACGCAGTATTTT.

There are many counts of this clonotype. This sequence joins TRBV11-2 and TRBJ2-2; D unclear. Trimming removed 0 bases at V and 3 bases at J, with 14 bases between. CDR1 and CDR2 (germline): SGHAT, FQNNGV. This CDR3 has 17 amino acids. The CDR3 protein is CASSLDYTVADTGELFF. CDR3 nucleotide sequence: TGTGCCAGCAGCTTAGATTACACGGTCGCGGACACCGGGGAGCTGTTTTTT.

At least ten counts were recorded for this clonotype. The chain recombines TRBV25-1 with TRBJ1-5, with TRBD1 matching over 7 bases. The V segment lost 4 bases and the J segment 4 bases; nucleotides outside the gene matches: 4. The CDR3 spans 14 residues. Per germline, CDR1 MGHDK and CDR2 SYGVNS. CDR3 region: CASSGDSANQPQHF. CDR3 sequence (DNA): TGTGCCAGCAGTGGGGACAGTGCTAATCAGCCCCAGCATTTT.

This clonotype was recorded many times. V and J are TRBV7-2 and TRBJ1-1; D unclear. With 5 bases removed from V and 3 bases from J, the gap between germline ends came to 7 bases. The germline gives CDR1 SGHTA, CDR2 FQGNSA. The CDR3 runs to 12 residues. The CDR3 spells CASSTLDTEAFF. The CDR3 bases are TGTGCCAGCAGCACTCTCGACACTGAAGCTTTCTTT.

This clonotype occurred many times. The V call is TRBV2, the J call TRBJ1-4; perhaps TRBD1 as D (5 bases). Germline-derived CDR1 and CDR2 are SNHLY and FYNNEI. V gave up 2 bases and J gave up 11 bases, with 15 bases separating them. The CDR3 extends over 14 amino acids. In DNA, the CDR3 is TGTGCCAGCAGTGAACTCGGCTTCGGGGGGAAACTGTTTTTT. The encoded protein is CASSELGFGGKLFF.

This clonotype was detected many times. This chain joins TRBV19 and TRBJ1-1; D is undetermined. V shed 7 bases and J shed 6 bases, with 18 bases lying between them. The CDR3 runs 14 residues. Germline loops: CDR1 LNHDA, CDR2 SQIVND (reference sequence). In nucleotides, the CDR3 is TGTGCCAGTATGTGGGGTCCTTCCTCGGCTGAAGCTTTCTTT. Translating gives CASMWGPSSAEAFF.

This clonotype was picked up many times. This chain links TRBV20-1 with TRBJ1-5; 8 bases agree with TRBD1. From germline, CDR1 is DFQATT and CDR2 SNEGSKA (reference sequence). The CDR3 has 17 residues. After removal of 1 base from V and 5 bases from J, the junction contained 13 bases not matched to a gene. CDR3 coding DNA: TGCAGTGCTAGAGGAACGGCTTGGGGGACAGGTTATCAGCCCCAGCATTTT. Amino acids: CSARGTAWGTGYQPQHF.

In this sample, this clonotype turned up many times. The chain has TRBV7-2 and TRBJ2-7; D is possibly TRBD1 (6 bases). Germline lookup yields CDR1 SGHTA and CDR2 FQGNSA. The CDR3 runs to 13 residues. V lost 5 bases, J lost 5 bases, and 13 bases lay in between. Written as DNA, the CDR3 is TGTGCCAGCAGCCTCACAGGGCGGGACGAGCAGTACGTC. This gives the protein CASSLTGRDEQYV.

This clonotype was picked up many times. The V call is TRBV2, the J call TRBJ2-3, with TRBD1 identical over 8 bases. The CDR3 length is 13 residues. Germline CDR1 reads SNHLY; CDR2 reads FYNNEI. V shed 0 bases and J 14 bases; nucleotides not matched to a gene: 7. The CDR3 is CASSEAGGQAGYF. CDR3 sequence (DNA): TGTGCCAGCAGTGAAGCGGGGGGACAGGCTGGGTATTTT.

The chain couples TRBV6-5 to TRBJ1-5, with D unresolved. There are 14 residues in the CDR3. V lost 0 bases to trimming and J lost 4 bases, with 7 bases between them. Germline V gene lookup returns CDR1 MNHEY and CDR2 SVGAGI. The CDR3 DNA reads TGTGCCAGCAGTTACTCGATAAGAAATCAGCCCCAGCATTTT. This encodes CASSYSIRNQPQHF.

This clonotype occurred many times. The V gene is TRBV7-8, the J gene TRBJ2-1, with D tentatively TRBD1 or TRBD2 (6 bases each). V was cut by 1 base and J by 10 bases, with 11 bases left in between. Germline V lookup: CDR1 SGHVS, CDR2 FQNEAQ. CDR3 length equals 13 residues. CDR3 coding DNA: TGTGCCAGCAGCTTAGAGGGGGGCCTCGAGCAGTTCTTC. Protein: CASSLEGGLEQFF.

The chain combines TRBV7-3 with TRBJ1-1; TRBD1 aligns across 7 bases. This CDR3 is 15 amino acids long. The junction had 8 bases not matched to a gene; V was cut back by 6 bases and J by 1 base. Germline V gene data show CDR1 as SGHTA and CDR2 as FQGTGA. CDR3 in DNA: TGTGCCAGCAGGATCTCCGGGACAGAGAACACTGAAGCTTTCTTT. Its translation: CASRISGTENTEAFF.

This chain links TRBV20-1 with TRBJ1-2, with 7 bases lining up with TRBD1. V trimming: 2 bases; J trimming: 5 bases; junction bases outside the gene matches: 2. Looked up from germline, CDR1 is DFQATT and CDR2 is SNEGSKA (reference sequence). CDR3 size: 12 residues. CDR3 coding DNA: TGCAGTGCTAGACCACAGGGGTATGGCTACACCTTC. Its translation is CSARPQGYGYTF.

This clonotype was observed many times. This sequence joins TRBV12-5 and TRBJ1-5; maybe TRBD1 (6 bases). V gave up 3 bases and J gave up 0 bases, with 15 bases separating them. Germline V CDR1 and CDR2: LGHNT, FRNRAP. The CDR3 spans 17 residues. The DNA of the CDR3 is TGTGCTAGTGGTTTCCAGTCGGGGGGGGCTAGCAATCAGCCCCAGCATTTT. Residues: CASGFQSGGASNQPQHF.

The genes are TRBV5-1 and TRBJ2-2; a possible D gene is TRBD1 (6 bases). CDR1 and CDR2 from the germline V gene are SGHRS and YFSETQ. Trimming took 2 bases from V and 0 from J, leaving 8 bases between them. The CDR3 loop spans 15 amino acids. CDR3 sequence reads: CASSFGTTNTGELFF. The CDR3, as DNA: TGCGCCAGCAGCTTCGGGACAACGAACACCGGGGAGCTGTTTTTT.

In this sample, this clonotype turned up many times. This sequence joins TRBV20-1 and TRBJ1-2; D is perhaps TRBD1 (5 bases). The germline gives CDR1 DFQATT, CDR2 SNEGSKA (reference sequence). The CDR3 length is 14 residues. Between the trimmed V and J ends, which lost 4 bases and 2 bases, there was a span of 14 bases. CDR3 DNA: TGCAGTGCTAACGAGCAGGGAACCAACTATGGCTACACCTTC. Its protein is CSANEQGTNYGYTF.

This clonotype was recorded a few times. This sequence joins TRBV15 and TRBJ1-4; no definite D call. Deletions cut 0 bases from V and 7 bases from J, with 12 bases between. CDR1 and CDR2 from the germline V gene are LNHNV and YYDKDF (reference sequence). The CDR3 spans 15 residues. CDR3 sequence: CATSRERVEGEKLFF. CDR3 DNA sequence: TGTGCCACCAGCAGAGAAAGGGTTGAGGGTGAAAAACTGTTTTTT.

This clonotype was counted many times. This chain links TRBV7-9 with TRBJ1-4; 11 bases are shared with TRBD1. The V and J ends lost 4 bases and 8 bases, in that order; junction bases with no gene match: 9. The CDR3 contains 16 residues. Per the germline V gene, CDR1 is SEHNR and CDR2 is FQNEAQ (reference sequence). The CDR3 nucleotides read TGTGCCAGCAGCTCGCATTGGACAGGGGGCATCGAAAAACTGTTTTTT. It translates to CASSSHWTGGIEKLFF.